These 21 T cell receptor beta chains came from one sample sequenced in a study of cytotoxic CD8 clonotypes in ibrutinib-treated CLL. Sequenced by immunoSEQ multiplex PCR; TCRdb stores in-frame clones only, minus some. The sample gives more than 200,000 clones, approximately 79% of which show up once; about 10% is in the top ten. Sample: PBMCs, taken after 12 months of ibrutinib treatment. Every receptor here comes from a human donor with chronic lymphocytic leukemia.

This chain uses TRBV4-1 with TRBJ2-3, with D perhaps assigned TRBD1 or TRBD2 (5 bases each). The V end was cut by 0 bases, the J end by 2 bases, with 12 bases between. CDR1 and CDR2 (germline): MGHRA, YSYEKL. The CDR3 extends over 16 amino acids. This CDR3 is CASSQDGTPFTDTQYF. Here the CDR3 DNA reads TGCGCCAGCAGCCAAGATGGGACGCCCTTCACAGATACGCAGTATTTT.

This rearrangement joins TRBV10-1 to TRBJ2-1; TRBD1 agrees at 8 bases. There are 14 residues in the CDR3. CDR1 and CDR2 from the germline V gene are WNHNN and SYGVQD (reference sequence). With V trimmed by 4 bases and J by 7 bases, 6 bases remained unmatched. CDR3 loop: CASSAGQEPNEQFF. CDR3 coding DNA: TGCGCCAGCAGTGCGGGACAGGAACCAAATGAGCAGTTCTTC.

Written as DNA, the CDR3 is TGTGCCAGCTCACCCCCCGAAGGGGAGACCCAGTACTTC. Amino acid sequence: CASSPPEGETQYF. V gene TRBV18 combines with J gene TRBJ2-5; D remains unclear. Trimming pared 3 bases from V and 5 bases from J, leaving 10 bases between. The CDR3 runs to 13 residues. Germline assignment: CDR1 KGHSH and CDR2 LQKENI.

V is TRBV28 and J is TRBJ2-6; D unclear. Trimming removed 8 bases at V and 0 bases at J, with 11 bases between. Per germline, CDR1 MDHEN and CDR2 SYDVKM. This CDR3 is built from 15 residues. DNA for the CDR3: TGTGCCAGCCGAAAGCGTAGCTCTGGGGCCAACGTCCTGACTTTC. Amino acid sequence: CASRKRSSGANVLTF.

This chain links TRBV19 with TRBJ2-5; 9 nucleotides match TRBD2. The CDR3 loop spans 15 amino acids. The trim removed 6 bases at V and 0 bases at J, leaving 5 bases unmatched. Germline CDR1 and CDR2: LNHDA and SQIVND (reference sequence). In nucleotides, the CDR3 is TGTGCCAGTAGGCACAGCGGGAGGCACCAAGAGACCCAGTACTTC. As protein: CASRHSGRHQETQYF.

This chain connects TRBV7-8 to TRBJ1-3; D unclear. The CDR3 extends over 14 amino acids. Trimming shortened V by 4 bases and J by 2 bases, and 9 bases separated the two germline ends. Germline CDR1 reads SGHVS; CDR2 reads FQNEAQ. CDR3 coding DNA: TGTGCCAGCAGCTCGAGATTAGCTGGAAACACCATATATTTT. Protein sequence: CASSSRLAGNTIYF.

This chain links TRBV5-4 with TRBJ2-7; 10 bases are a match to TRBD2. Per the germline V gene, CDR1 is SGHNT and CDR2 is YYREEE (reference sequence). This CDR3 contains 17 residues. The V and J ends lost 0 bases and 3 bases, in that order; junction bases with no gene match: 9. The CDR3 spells CASSLAPGTSDFYEQYF. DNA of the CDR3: TGTGCCAGCAGCTTGGCCCCAGGGACTAGCGACTTCTACGAGCAGTACTTC.

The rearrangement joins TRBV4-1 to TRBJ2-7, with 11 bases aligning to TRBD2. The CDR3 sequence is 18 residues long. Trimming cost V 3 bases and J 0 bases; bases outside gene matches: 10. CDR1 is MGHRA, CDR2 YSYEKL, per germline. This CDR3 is CASSHPLAGGFRSYEQYF. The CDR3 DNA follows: TGCGCCAGCAGCCATCCCCTAGCGGGGGGCTTCCGCTCCTACGAGCAGTACTTC.

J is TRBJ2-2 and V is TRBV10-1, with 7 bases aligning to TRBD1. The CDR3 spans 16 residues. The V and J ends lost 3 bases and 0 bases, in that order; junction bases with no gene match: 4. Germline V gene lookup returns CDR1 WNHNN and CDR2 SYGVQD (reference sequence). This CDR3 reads CASSEGQGANTGELFF. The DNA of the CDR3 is TGCGCCAGCAGTGAAGGGCAGGGGGCGAACACCGGGGAGCTGTTTTTT.

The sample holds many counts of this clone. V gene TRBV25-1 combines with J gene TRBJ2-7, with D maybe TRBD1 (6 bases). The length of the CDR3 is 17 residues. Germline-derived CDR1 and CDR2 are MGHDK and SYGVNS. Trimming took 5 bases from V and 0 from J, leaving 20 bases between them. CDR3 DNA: TGTGCCAGCAGTTCAGCTACAGGGCCCGACAACTCCTACGAGCAGTACTTC. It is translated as CASSSATGPDNSYEQYF.

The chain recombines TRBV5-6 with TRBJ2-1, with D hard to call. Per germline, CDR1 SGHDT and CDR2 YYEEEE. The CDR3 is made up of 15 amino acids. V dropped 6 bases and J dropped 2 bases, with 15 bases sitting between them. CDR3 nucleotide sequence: TGTGCCAGCAATAGACTCGACTTGACCTACAATGAGCAGTTCTTC. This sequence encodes CASNRLDLTYNEQFF.

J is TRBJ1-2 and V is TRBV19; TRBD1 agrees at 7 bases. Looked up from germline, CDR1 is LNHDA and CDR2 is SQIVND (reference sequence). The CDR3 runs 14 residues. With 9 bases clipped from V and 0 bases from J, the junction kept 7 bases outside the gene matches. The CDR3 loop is CASHRQGPNYGYTF. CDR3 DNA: TGTGCCAGCCACCGACAGGGACCTAACTATGGCTACACCTTC.

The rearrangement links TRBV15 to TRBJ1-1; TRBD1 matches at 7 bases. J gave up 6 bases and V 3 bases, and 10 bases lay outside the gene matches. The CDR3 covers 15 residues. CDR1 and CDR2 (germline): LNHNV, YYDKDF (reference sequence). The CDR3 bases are TGTGCCACCAGCAGTCGTGACAGGGAAGGCCCTGAAGCTTTCTTT. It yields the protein CATSSRDREGPEAFF.

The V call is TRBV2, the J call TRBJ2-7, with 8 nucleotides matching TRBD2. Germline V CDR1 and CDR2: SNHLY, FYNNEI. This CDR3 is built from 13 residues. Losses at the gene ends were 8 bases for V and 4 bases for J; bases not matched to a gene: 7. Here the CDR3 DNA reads TGTGCCAGCCGGCGGGAGGCTTTATACGAGCAGTACTTC. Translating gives CASRREALYEQYF.

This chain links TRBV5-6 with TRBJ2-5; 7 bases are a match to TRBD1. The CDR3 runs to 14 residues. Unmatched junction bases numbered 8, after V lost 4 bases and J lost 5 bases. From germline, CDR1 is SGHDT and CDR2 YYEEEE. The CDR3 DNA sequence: TGTGCCAGCAGCAGACAGGGTAATCTGGAGACCCAGTACTTC. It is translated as CASSRQGNLETQYF.

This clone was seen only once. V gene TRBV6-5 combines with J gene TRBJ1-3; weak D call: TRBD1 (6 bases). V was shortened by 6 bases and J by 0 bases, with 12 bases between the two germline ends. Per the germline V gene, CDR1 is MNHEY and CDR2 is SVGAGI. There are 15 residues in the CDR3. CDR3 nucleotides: TGTGCCAGCAGAACAGGGTCATACTCTGGAAACACCATATATTTT. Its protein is CASRTGSYSGNTIYF.

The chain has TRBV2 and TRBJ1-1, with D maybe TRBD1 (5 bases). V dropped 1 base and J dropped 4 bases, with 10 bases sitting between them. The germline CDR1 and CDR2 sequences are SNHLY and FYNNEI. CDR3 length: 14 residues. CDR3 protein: CASSEVPGSTEAFF. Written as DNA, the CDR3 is TGTGCCAGCAGTGAAGTTCCAGGGAGCACTGAAGCTTTCTTT.

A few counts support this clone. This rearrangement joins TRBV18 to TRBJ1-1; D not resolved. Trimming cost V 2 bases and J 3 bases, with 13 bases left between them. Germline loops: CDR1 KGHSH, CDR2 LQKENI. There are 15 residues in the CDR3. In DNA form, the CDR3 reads TGTGCCAGCTCACCAGGGCTAGGCCCAGACACTGAAGCTTTCTTT. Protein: CASSPGLGPDTEAFF.

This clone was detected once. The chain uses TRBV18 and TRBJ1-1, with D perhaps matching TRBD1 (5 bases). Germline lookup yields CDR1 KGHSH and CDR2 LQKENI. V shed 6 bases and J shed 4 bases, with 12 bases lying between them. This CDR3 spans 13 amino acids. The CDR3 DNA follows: TGTGCCAGCTCCGAGGGGCTCGGCACTGAAGCTTTCTTT. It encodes CASSEGLGTEAFF.

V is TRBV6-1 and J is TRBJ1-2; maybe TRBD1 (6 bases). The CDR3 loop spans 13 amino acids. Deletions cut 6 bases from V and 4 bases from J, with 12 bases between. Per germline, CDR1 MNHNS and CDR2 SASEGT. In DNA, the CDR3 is TGTGCCAGCAGCTCCGACAGGATCTATGGCTACACCTTC. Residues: CASSSDRIYGYTF.

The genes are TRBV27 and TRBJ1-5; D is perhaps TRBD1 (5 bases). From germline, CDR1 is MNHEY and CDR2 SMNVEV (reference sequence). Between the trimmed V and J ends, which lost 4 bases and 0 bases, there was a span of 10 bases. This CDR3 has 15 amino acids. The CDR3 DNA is TGTGCCAGCAGTTCCAGGGAATATAGCAATCAGCCCCAGCATTTT. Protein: CASSSREYSNQPQHF.